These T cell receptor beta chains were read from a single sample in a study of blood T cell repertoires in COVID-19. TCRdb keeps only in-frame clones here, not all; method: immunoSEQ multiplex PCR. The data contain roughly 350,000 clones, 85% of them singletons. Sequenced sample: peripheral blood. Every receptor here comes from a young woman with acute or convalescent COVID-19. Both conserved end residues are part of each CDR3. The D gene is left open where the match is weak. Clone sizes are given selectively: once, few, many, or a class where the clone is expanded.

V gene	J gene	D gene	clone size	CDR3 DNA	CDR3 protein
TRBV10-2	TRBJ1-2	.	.	TGCGCCAGCAGTGAGGATAGGGGGAACTATGGCTACACCTTC	CASSEDRGNYGYTF
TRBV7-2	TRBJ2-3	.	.	TGTGCCAGCAGCTTCGGTAGCGGAGCAGATACGCAGTATTTT	CASSFGSGADTQYF
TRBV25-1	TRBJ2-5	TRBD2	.	TGTGCCAGCAAGTCTGCGGGAGGGCTAGAGACCCAGTACTTC	CASKSAGGLETQYF
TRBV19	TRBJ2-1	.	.	TGTGCCAGTAGTATAGACTATAGTGAGGGAGGCAGCTCCTACAATGAGCAGTTCTTC	CASSIDYSEGGSSYNEQFF
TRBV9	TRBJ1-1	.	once	TGTGCCAGCAGCGTGGATCCGGGGGGGAACACTGAAGCTTTCTTT	CASSVDPGGNTEAFF
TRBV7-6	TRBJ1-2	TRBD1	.	TGTGCCAGCAGCCCGGGACAGGCCGCTAACTATGGCTACACCTTC	CASSPGQAANYGYTF
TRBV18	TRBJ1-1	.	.	TGTGCCAGTTATAAGGGGGTGAACACTGAAGCTTTCTTT	CASYKGVNTEAFF
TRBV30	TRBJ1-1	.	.	TGTGCCTGGAGTGTCAGCGGGAGCACTGAAGCTTTCTTT	CAWSVSGSTEAFF
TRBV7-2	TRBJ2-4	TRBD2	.	TGTGCCAGCAGCTCCGGACTAGCGGGGTTCAAAAACATTCAGTACTTC	CASSSGLAGFKNIQYF
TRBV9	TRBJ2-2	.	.	TGTGCCAGCAGCGTAGCTTTTCGGGGGACCGGGGAGCTGTTTTTT	CASSVAFRGTGELFF
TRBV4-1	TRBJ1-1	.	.	TGCGCCAGCAGCCAAGCTGGGACATTCACTGAAGCTTTCTTT	CASSQAGTFTEAFF
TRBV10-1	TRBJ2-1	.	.	TGCGCCAGCAGTGAGGGGACATCTTCCTACAATGAGCAGTTCTTC	CASSEGTSSYNEQFF
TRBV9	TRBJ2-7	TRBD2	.	TGTGCCAGCAGCGTAGGGAGCGGGATTAACCACGAGCAGTACTTC	CASSVGSGINHEQYF
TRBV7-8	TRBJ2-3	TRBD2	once	TGTGCCAGCAGCTTGACTAGCAACACAGATACGCAGTATTTT	CASSLTSNTDTQYF
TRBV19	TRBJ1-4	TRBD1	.	TGTGCCAGCGGGACAGCTACAACTAATGAAAAACTGTTTTTT	CASGTATTNEKLFF
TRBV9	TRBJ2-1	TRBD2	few	TGTGCCAGCAGCGTAGAAGGACTAGCGGGCCTTAATGAGCAGTTCTTC	CASSVEGLAGLNEQFF
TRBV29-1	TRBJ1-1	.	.	TGCAGCGTTGTTGGCCTCACTGAAGCTTTCTTT	CSVVGLTEAFF
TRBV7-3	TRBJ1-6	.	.	TGTGCCAGCAGCTTACTGAAAGACGGAGATTCACCCCTCCACTTT	CASSLLKDGDSPLHF
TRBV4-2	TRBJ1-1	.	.	TGTGCCAGCAGCCAAGGCGCGGCGGGCGACACTGAAGCTTTCTTT	CASSQGAAGDTEAFF
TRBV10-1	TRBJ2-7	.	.	TGCGCCAGCAGTGGAGCCTACGAGCAGTACTTC	CASSGAYEQYF
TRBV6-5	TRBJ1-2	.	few	TGTGCCAGCAGTTACGCGGGGGATAGCTATGGCTACACCTTC	CASSYAGDSYGYTF
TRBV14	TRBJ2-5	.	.	TGTGCCAGCAGCCAAATCGAGGGTGGTAAGACCCAGTACTTC	CASSQIEGGKTQYF
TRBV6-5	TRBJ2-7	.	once	TGTGCCAGCAGAGGGGCTCCGGCTCCTACCTACGAGCAGTACTTC	CASRGAPAPTYEQYF
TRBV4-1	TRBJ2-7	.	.	TGCGCCAGCAGCCCCACTACCACCTACGAGCAGTACTTC	CASSPTTTYEQYF
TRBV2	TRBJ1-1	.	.	TGTGCCAGGGTCGGGGGGCTGAACACTGAAGCTTTCTTT	CARVGGLNTEAFF
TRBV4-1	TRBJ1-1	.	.	TGCGCCAGCAGCCAAGCCCAGGGTTCTAACACTGAAGCTTTCTTT	CASSQAQGSNTEAFF
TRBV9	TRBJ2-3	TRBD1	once	TGTGCCAGCAGCGTAGACAGGGGCGGCCCAGATACGCAGTATTTT	CASSVDRGGPDTQYF
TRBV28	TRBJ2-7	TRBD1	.	TGTGCCAGCAGTATAGCCCTCCGGGACAGCGAGTCCTACGAGCAGTACTTC	CASSIALRDSESYEQYF
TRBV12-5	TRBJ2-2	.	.	TGTGCTAGTGGTTTGCACAGGGTCATCACCGGGGAGCTGTTTTTT	CASGLHRVITGELFF
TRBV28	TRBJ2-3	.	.	TGTGCCAGCAGCCTCGGTAGCGCAGATACGCAGTATTTT	CASSLGSADTQYF
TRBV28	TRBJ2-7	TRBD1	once	TGTGCCAGCAGATGGACAGGGGGGAAGTACTTC	CASRWTGGKYF
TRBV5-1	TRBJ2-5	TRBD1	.	TGCGCCAGCAGCTTACAACAGGGGAGCCAAGAGACCCAGTACTTC	CASSLQQGSQETQYF
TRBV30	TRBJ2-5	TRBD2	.	TGTGCCTGGAAAGTAGGGACTAGCGGGGGATCGACCCAGTACTTC	CAWKVGTSGGSTQYF
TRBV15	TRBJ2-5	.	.	TGTGCCACCAGCAGACTACGATACAGCAAAGAGACCCAGTACTTC	CATSRLRYSKETQYF
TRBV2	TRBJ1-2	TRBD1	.	TGTGCCAGCACTGTTACCGGGACAGGGCCCCATGGCTACACCTTC	CASTVTGTGPHGYTF
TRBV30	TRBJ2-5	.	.	TGTGCCTGGAGTGGGGCAACCATGGGTCCAGAGACCCAGTACTTC	CAWSGATMGPETQYF
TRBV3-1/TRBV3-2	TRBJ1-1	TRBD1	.	TGTGCCAGCAGCCATCTCAAGGGGGCTAGGAACACTGAAGCTTTCTTT	CASSHLKGARNTEAFF